The present TCR beta chain was sequenced within a study of regulatory T cells in long-lasting Graves disease. This clonotype was counted ten times or more. What it binds is not known. Arm-PCR of CDR3 regions and iRepertoire HTBI primers were used to build TCR beta libraries. TCRdb called the multiplex PCR reads again in MiXCR, with one record for every CDR3 protein. In the table there are 450,000 to 700,000 distinct CDR3 sequences, roughly 13% of which are singletons. General study results and limits: New patients shared 950 to 1,000 public clonotypes, fewer than the roughly 3,000 shared by persistent patients.

CDR1 and CDR2 (germline): SGHRS, YFSETQ. V lost 1 base, J lost 6 bases, and 14 bases stayed unmatched. The length of the CDR3 is 18 residues. The time point was: newly diagnosed GD, antithyroid drugs for less than 3 months. PBMC-derived RNA was used for the TCR library. This same sample was also taken into another study, of T cells in Graves' hyperthyroidism and ophthalmopathy. That paper notes: A set of HTBI primers served as the primers for a first-round RT-PCR of the TCR CDR3.

The input for sequencing was peripheral blood mononuclear cells (PBMCs), taken at new diagnosis, from a patient treated with antithyroid drugs. This sequence originates from a man aged 25-40 years with Graves disease. The rearrangement links TRBV5-1 to TRBJ2-1, with 9 bases aligning to TRBD1. CDR3 region: CASSLTGGYGRNPNEQFF. DNA of the CDR3: TGCGCCAGCAGCTTGACAGGGGGCTACGGGAGAAATCCCAATGAGCAGTTCTTC.